One and the same sample provided the 3 T cell receptor beta chains below, sequenced in a study of cytomegalovirus exposure and HLA in healthy donors. PCR employed 60 Vbeta and 13 Jbeta primers. The assay was immunoSEQ multiplex PCR, and TCRdb's table has in-frame clones only and misses some. The table has more than 250,000 clones, approximately 90% seen once; the top ten hold roughly 2%. Input material: PBMCs. These receptors came from a woman between 18 and 30 years old in good health and CMV-seronegative.

In nucleotides, the CDR3 is TGTGCCAGCGGTTTCCAGGGGACCAACTACAATGAGCAGTTCTTC. It translates to CASGFQGTNYNEQFF. The chain carries TRBV6-6 and TRBJ2-1; D perhaps matches TRBD1 (6 bases). The V and J ends lost 8 bases and 3 bases respectively, with 17 bases between them. The CDR3 runs 15 residues. Per the germline V gene, CDR1 is MNHNY and CDR2 is SVGAGI (reference sequence).

This chain links TRBV5-6 with TRBJ1-1; D uncertain. Germline V gene data show CDR1 as SGHDT and CDR2 as YYEEEE. The CDR3 is 13 residues long. V was cut by 0 bases and J by 3 bases, with 6 bases left in between. The CDR3 DNA follows: TGTGCCAGCAGCTTGGGGAGCTACACTGAAGCTTTCTTT. Its protein is CASSLGSYTEAFF.

This clone appeared a few times. The chain has TRBV27 and TRBJ2-4, with TRBD2 matching over 8 bases. Trimming cost V 2 bases and J 8 bases; bases outside gene matches: 5. Germline lookup yields CDR1 MNHEY and CDR2 SMNVEV (reference sequence). The CDR3 contains 14 residues. CDR3 sequence: CASSLGTSGDIQYF. The CDR3 DNA reads TGTGCCAGCAGTTTAGGGACTAGTGGGGACATTCAGTACTTC.